Sequencing of this T cell receptor (beta chain) was carried out in a study of CD8+ T cells in alopecia areata. This clone occurred a few times. Its antigen remains unknown. The gene names here belong to mouse. The read ends 4 residues shy of where the CDR3 ends; the end is completed using the germline J gene. The same CDR3 is also encoded by other DNA sequences in this sample. Study observations and caveats: Higher clonality and more expanded CD8+ clones appeared in lesional than normal scalp.

Markers including CD4, CD8alpha, NKG2D and NKG2ACE guided sorting of pooled cutaneous lymph node cells. The CDR3 runs to 11 residues. Germline lookup yields CDR1 FNHDT and CDR2 SITEND (reference sequence). RNA extraction and reverse transcription yielded cDNA as sequencing template. TCRdb keeps only in-frame clones here, not all; method: immunoSEQ multiplex PCR. The sample lists 270,000 or so clones, none appearing once, the ten largest making up 0.9% to 1.5%. This chain joins TRBV19 and TRBJ2-7; D unclear. The clonotype was recovered from a C3H/HeJ mouse with alopecia areata. The mouse strain carries the MHC haplotype H2-k. Sequencing was done on a sample of CD4+ T cells sorted from a lymph node. CDR3 DNA, as far as it was read: TGTGCCAGCAGTATACTATAT. The encoded protein is CASSILY. The full-length CDR3 reads as CASSILYEQYF.